The subject of this entry is one T cell receptor (beta chain). Its cognate antigen is unknown. The data derive from a study of cytomegalovirus exposure and HLA in healthy donors. Findings and caveats of the study: TCR beta chain V- and J-gene trimming was linked, in a later analysis, to a missense variant in DCLRE1C. Some highly shared sequence variants likely arose as a pipeline artifact. With DRB1 most and HLA-C fewest, TCR association rates differed between HLA loci in a later analysis.

Germline V gene sequence: CDR1 LGHNA, CDR2 YNFKEQ. Germline trimming cut 3 bases from V and 4 bases from J; bases unmatched to any gene: 5. The CDR3 runs to 15 residues. PCR employed 60 Vbeta and 13 Jbeta primers. Authors' analysis steps: An analysis that came later counted some 85 million unique TCR beta chains, 10 million to 12 million shared. Profiled with immunoSEQ multiplex PCR; TCRdb holds only in-frame clones, not every one. That table supplies the V and J calls and clone size; D and trimming were determined from the DNA. The sample holds over 100,000 clones, more than 60% seen once. The receptor was derived from a man between 18 and 35 years old in good health and CMV-seronegative. The chain carries TRBV4-2 and TRBJ2-4; TRBD1 matches 8 bases. The sample consisted of PBMCs. CDR3 loop: CASSQGRQGKNIQYF. The CDR3 DNA is TGTGCCAGCAGCCAGGGTAGACAGGGGAAAAACATTCAGTACTTC.